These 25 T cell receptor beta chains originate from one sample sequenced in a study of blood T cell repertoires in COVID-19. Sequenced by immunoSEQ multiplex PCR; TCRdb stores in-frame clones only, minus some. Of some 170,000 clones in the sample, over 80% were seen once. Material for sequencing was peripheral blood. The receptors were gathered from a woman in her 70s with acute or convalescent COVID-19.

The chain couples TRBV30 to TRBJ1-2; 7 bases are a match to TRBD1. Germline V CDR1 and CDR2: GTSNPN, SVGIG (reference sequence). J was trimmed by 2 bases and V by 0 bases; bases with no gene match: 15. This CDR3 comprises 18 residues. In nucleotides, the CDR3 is TGTGCCTGGAGTGTAGGGTACCTCTGGGACAGAAGAAACTATGGCTACACCTTC. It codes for CAWSVGYLWDRRNYGYTF.

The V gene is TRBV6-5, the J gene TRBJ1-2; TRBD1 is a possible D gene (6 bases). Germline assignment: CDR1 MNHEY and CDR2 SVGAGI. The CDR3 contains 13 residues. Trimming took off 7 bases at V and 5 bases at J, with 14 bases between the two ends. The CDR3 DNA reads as TGTGCCAGCACCATGAGGGGGTCTTATGGCTACACCTTC. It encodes CASTMRGSYGYTF.

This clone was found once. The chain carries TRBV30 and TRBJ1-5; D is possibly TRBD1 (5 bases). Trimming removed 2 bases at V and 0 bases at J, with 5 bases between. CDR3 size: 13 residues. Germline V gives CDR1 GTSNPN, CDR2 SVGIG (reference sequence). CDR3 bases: TGTGCCTGGAGTCAGGGTAGCAATCAGCCCCAGCATTTT. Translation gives CAWSQGSNQPQHF.

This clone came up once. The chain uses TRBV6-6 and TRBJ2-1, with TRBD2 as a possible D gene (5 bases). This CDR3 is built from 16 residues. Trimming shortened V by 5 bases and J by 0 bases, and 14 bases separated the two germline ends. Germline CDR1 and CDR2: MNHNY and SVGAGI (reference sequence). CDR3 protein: CASSTGMSYSYNEQFF. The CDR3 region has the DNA TGTGCCAGCAGTACCGGGATGTCTTACTCCTACAATGAGCAGTTCTTC.

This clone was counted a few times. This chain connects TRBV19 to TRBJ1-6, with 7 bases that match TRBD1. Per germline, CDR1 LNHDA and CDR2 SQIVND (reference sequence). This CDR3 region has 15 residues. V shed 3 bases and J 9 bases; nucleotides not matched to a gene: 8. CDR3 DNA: TGTGCCAGTAGTATTACCGGGACAGCGGCTTCACCCCTCCACTTT. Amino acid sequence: CASSITGTAASPLHF.

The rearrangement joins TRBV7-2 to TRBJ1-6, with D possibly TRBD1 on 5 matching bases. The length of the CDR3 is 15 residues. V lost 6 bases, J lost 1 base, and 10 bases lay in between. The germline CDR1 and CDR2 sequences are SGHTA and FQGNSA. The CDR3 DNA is TGTGCCAGCAGGTTCGGGGGTTCCTATAATTCACCCCTCCACTTT. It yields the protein CASRFGGSYNSPLHF.

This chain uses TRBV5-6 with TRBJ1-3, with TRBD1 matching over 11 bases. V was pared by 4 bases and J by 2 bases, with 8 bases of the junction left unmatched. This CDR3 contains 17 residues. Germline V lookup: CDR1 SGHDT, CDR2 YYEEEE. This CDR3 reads CASSALDRGRTGNTIYF. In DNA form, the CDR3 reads TGTGCCAGCAGCGCTTTGGACAGGGGGCGAACTGGAAACACCATATATTTT.

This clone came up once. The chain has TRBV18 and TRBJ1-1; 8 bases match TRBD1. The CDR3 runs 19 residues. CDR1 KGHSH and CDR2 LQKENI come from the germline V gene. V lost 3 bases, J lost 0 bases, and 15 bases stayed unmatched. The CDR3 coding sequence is TGTGCCAGCTCACCTCTACACCTCCGTGGACAGGGAATGAACACTGAAGCTTTCTTT. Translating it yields CASSPLHLRGQGMNTEAFF.

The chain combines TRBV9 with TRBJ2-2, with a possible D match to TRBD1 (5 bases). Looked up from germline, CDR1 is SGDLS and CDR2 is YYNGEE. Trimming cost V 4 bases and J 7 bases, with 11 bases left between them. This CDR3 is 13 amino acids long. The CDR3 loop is CASSIRTFGELFF. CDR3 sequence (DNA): TGTGCCAGCAGCATCCGGACATTCGGGGAGCTGTTTTTT.

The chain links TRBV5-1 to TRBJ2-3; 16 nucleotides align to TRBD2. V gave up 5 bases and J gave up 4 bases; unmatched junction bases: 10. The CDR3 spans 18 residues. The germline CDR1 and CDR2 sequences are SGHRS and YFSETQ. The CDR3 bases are TGCGCCAGCAGGCCGGGACTAGCGGGAGGGCCCCGCGCAGATACGCAGTATTTT. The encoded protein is CASRPGLAGGPRADTQYF.

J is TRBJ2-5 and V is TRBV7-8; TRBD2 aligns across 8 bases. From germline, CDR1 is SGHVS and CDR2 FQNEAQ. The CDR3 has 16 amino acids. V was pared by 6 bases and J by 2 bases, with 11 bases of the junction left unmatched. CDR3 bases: TGTGCCAGCAGACCAGGGCGCGGGGGGCGACAAGAGACCCAGTACTTC. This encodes CASRPGRGGRQETQYF.

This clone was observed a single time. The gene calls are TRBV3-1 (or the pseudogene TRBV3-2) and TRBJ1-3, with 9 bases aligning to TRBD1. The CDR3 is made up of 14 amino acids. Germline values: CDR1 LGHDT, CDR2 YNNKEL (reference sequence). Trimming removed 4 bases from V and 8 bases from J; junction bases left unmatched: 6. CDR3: CASSPRDREDTIYF. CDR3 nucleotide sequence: TGTGCCAGCAGCCCCCGGGACAGGGAAGACACCATATATTTT.

As DNA, the CDR3 is TGTGCCATCAGTGACGGGGACACCTCAAATCAGCCCCAGCATTTT. As protein: CAISDGDTSNQPQHF. V is TRBV10-3 and J is TRBJ1-5, with D possibly TRBD1 on 6 matching bases. Deletions cut 3 bases from V and 4 bases from J, with 13 bases between. The length of the CDR3 is 15 residues. CDR1 ENHRY and CDR2 SYGVKD come from the germline V gene.

The CDR3 coding sequence is TGTGCCAGTACCCCCCACGCGGGCCCGAACACCGGGGAGCTGTTTTTT. Amino acid sequence: CASTPHAGPNTGELFF. V and J are TRBV19 and TRBJ2-2; TRBD2 is a possible D gene (5 bases). This CDR3 comprises 16 residues. Germline V CDR1 and CDR2: LNHDA, SQIVND (reference sequence). The V gene lost 7 bases and the J gene lost 0 bases, with 15 bases spanning the gap.

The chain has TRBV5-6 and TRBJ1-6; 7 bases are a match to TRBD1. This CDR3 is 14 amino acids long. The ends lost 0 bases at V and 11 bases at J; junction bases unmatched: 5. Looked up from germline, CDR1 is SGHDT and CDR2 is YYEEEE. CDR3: CASSLAGGTTPLHF. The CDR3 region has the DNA TGTGCCAGCAGCTTGGCAGGGGGTACGACACCCCTCCACTTT.

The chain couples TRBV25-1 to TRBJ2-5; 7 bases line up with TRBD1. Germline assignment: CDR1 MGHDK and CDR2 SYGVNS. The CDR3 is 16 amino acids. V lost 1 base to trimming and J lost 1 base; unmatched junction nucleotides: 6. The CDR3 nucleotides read TGTGCCAGCAGTGAATGGGTGGACAGGAGCCAAGAGACCCAGTACTTC. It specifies CASSEWVDRSQETQYF.

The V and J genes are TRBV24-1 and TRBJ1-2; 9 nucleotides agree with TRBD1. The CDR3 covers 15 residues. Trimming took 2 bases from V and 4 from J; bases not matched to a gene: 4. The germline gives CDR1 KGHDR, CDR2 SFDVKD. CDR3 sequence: CATSDYRGPGYGYTF. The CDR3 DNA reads TGTGCCACCAGTGATTACAGGGGGCCGGGCTATGGCTACACCTTC.

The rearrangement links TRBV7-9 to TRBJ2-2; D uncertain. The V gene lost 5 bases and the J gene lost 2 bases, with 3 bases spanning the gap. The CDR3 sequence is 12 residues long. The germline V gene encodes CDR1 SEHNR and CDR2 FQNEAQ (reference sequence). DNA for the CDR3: TGTGCCAGCAGCCCAAACACCGGGGAGCTGTTTTTT. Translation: CASSPNTGELFF.

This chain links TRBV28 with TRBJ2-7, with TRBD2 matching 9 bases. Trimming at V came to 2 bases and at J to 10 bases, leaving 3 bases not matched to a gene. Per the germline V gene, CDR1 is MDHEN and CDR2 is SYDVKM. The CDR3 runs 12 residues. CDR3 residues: CASSLSGRNQYF. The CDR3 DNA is TGTGCCAGCAGTTTAAGCGGGAGGAATCAGTACTTC.

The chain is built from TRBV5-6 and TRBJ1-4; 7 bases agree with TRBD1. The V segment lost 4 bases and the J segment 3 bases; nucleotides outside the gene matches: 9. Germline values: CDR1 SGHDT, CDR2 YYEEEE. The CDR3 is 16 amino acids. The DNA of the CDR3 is TGTGCCAGCAGCCGGTCAGGGGGTCGGGCTAATGAAAAACTGTTTTTT. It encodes CASSRSGGRANEKLFF.

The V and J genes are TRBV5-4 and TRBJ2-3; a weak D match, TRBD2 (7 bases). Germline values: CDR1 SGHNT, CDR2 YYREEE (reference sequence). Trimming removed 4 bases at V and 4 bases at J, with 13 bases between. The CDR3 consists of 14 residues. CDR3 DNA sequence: TGTGCCAGCAGCGGAGGGGGGGCCGCAGATACGCAGTATTTT. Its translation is CASSGGGAADTQYF. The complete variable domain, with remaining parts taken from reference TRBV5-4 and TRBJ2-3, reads ETGVTQSPTHLIKTRGQQVTLRCSSQSGHNTVSWYQQALGQGPQFIFQYYREEENGRGNFPPRFSGLQFPNYSSELNVNALELDDSALYLCASSGGGAADTQYFGPGTRLTVL.

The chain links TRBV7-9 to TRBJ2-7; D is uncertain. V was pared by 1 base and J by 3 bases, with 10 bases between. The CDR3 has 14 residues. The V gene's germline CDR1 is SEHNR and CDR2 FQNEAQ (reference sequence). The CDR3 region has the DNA TGTGCCAGCAGCTTAGTGGCGCAGGACTACGAGCAGTACTTC. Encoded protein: CASSLVAQDYEQYF. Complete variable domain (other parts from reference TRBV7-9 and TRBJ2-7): DTGVSQNPRHKITKRGQNVTFRCDPISEHNRLYWYRQTLGQGPEFLTYFQNEAQLEKSRLLSDRFSAERPKGSFSTLEIQRTEQGDSAMYLCASSLVAQDYEQYFGPGTRLTVT.

In DNA form, the CDR3 reads TGTGCCAGCAGTTTATACAGGGGGGGGAACAATGAGCAGTTCTTC. Residues: CASSLYRGGNNEQFF. The chain employs TRBV27 and TRBJ2-1, with a tentative D call TRBD1 (8 bases). V was cut by 1 base and J by 5 bases, with 12 bases left in between. From germline, CDR1 is MNHEY and CDR2 SMNVEV (reference sequence). The CDR3 is 15 amino acids.

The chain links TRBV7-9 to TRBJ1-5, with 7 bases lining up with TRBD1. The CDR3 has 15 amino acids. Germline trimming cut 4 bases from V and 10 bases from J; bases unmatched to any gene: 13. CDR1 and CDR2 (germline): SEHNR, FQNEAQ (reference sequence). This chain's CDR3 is CASSSSDRDLTPQHF. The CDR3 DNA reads TGTGCCAGCAGCTCATCCGACAGGGACTTGACCCCCCAGCATTTT.

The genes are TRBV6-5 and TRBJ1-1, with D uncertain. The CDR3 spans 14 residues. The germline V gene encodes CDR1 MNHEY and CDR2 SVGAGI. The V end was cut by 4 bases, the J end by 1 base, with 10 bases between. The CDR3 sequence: CASSLRMPNTEAFF. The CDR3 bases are TGTGCCAGCAGTTTGCGGATGCCGAACACTGAAGCTTTCTTT.